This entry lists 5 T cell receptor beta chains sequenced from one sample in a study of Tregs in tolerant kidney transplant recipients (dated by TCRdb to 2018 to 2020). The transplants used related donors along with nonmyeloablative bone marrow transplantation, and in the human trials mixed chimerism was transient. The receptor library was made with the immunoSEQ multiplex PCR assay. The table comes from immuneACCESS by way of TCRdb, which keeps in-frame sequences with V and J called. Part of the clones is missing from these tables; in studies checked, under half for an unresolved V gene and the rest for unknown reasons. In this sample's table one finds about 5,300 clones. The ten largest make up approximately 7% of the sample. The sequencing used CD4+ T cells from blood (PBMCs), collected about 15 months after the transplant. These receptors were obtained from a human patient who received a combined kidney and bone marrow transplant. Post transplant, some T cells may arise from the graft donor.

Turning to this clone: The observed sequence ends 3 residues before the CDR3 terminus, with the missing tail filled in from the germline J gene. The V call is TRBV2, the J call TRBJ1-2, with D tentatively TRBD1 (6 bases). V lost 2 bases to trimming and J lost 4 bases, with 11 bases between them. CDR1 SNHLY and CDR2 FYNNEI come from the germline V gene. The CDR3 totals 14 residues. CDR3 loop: CASSETGFVYGYTF. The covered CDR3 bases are TGTGCCAGCAGTGAAACAGGGTTTGTCTATGGC. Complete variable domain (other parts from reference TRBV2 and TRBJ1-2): EPEVTQTPSHQVTQMGQEVILRCVPISNHLYFYWYRQILGQKVEFLVSFYNNEISEKSEIFDDQFSVERPDGSNFTLKIRSTKLEDSAMYFCASSETGFVYGYTFGSGTRLTVV.

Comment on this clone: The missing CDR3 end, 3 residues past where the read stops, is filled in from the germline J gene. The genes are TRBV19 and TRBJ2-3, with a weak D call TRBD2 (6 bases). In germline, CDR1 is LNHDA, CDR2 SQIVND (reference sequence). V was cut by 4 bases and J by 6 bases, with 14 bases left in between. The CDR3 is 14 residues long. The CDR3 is CASSRGDLFDTQYF. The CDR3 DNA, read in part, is TGTGCCAGTAGTAGAGGGGACTTGTTTGATACG.

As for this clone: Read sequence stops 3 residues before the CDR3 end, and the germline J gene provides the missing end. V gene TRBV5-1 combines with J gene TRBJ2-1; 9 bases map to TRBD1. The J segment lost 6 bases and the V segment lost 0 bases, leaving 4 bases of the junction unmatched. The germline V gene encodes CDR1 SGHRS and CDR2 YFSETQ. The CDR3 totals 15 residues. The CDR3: CASSLGDRVSNEQFF. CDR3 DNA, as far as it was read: TGCGCCAGCAGCTTGGGGGACAGGGTATCCAATGAG.

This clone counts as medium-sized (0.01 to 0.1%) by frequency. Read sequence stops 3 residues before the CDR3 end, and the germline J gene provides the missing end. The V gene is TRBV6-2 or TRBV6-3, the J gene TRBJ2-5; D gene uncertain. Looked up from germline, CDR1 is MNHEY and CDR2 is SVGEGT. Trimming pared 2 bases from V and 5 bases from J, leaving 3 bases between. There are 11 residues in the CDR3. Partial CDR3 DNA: TGTGCCAGCAGTTACGCGGAGACC. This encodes CASSYAET. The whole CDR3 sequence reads CASSYAETQYF.

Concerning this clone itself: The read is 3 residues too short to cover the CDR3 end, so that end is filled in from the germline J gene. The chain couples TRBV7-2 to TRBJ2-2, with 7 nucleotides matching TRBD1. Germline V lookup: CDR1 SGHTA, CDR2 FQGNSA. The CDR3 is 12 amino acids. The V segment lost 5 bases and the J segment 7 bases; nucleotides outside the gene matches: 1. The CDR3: CASSRDSGELFF. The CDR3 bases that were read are TGTGCCAGCAGCCGGGACAGCGGGGAG.